This T cell receptor (beta chain) derives from a study of CD8+ T cells in alopecia areata. Study outcomes and limitations: Scalp and blood retained many expanded lesional clones during tofacitinib.

Treatment noted: oral pan-JAK inhibitor, 5-10 mg twice daily. About this clone itself: Antigen specificity is unknown.

RNA was isolated and reverse transcribed to cDNA, the sequencing template. Clones were read by immunoSEQ multiplex PCR, and TCRdb kept only the in-frame ones, dropping some. The data contain 150,000 or so clones, 65% of them seen just once; the ten biggest clones take up approximately 0.91%. The ends were cut back, 4 bases at V and 2 bases at J, with 10 bases in the middle. Germline V gene data show CDR1 as SQVTM and CDR2 as ANQGSEA. The CDR3 consists of 13 residues. The sequence was collected from a human donor with alopecia areata. Source: CD4+ T cells sorted from blood, taken at week 4, from a patient treated with tofacitinib. The V gene is TRBV29-1, the J gene TRBJ2-3; maybe TRBD1 (5 bases). The CDR3 region is CSVGGRVTDTQYF. The CDR3 DNA reads TGCAGCGTTGGAGGCAGGGTCACAGATACGCAGTATTTT.